Following are 15 T cell receptor beta chains from one sample sequenced in a study of T cell responses to AZD1222 COVID-19 vaccine. Profiled with immunoSEQ multiplex PCR; TCRdb holds only in-frame clones, not every one. This table has tens of thousands of clones, 80% appearing once. Here the sequenced sample was peripheral blood, taken on day 0 of AZD1222 vaccination. These receptors originate from an adult in good health.

V gene TRBV7-9 combines with J gene TRBJ2-7; D possibly corresponds to TRBD2 (6 bases). The CDR3 has 14 residues. Germline loops: CDR1 SEHNR, CDR2 FQNEAQ (reference sequence). V lost 5 bases to trimming and J lost 7 bases, with 18 bases between them. CDR3 region: CASSQDGGGREQYF. The CDR3 coding sequence is TGTGCCAGCAGCCAGGACGGGGGTGGGAGAGAGCAGTACTTC. Full variable domain (missing parts from reference TRBV7-9 and TRBJ2-7): DTGVSQNPRHKITKRGQNVTFRCDPISEHNRLYWYRQTLGQGPEFLTYFQNEAQLEKSRLLSDRFSAERPKGSFSTLEIQRTEQGDSAMYLCASSQDGGGREQYFGPGTRLTVT.

This chain joins TRBV27 and TRBJ1-6, with TRBD1 matching 12 bases. The length of the CDR3 is 19 residues. From germline, CDR1 is MNHEY and CDR2 SMNVEV (reference sequence). J was trimmed by 10 bases and V by 6 bases; bases with no gene match: 19. CDR3 amino acids: CASRPFGLAGQGAGSPLHF. In DNA form, the CDR3 reads TGTGCCAGCAGACCCTTTGGGTTGGCGGGACAGGGGGCGGGATCACCCCTCCACTTT.

V and J are TRBV6-9 and TRBJ2-5; 10 positions agree with TRBD2. The CDR3 length is 15 residues. Germline V CDR1 and CDR2: MNHGY, SVAAGI. After removal of 3 bases from V and 7 bases from J, the junction contained 8 bases not matched to a gene. The CDR3 nucleotides read TGTGCCAGCAGTTACCGACTAGCGGGTCCGGGGACCCAGTACTTC. The encoded protein is CASSYRLAGPGTQYF.

Here the CDR3 DNA reads TGTGCCAGCAGCTTCTCCCAGATGTCCTACGAGCAGTACTTC. This encodes CASSFSQMSYEQYF. J is TRBJ2-7 and V is TRBV7-2; D gene unclear. The germline V and J ends were trimmed by 3 bases and 1 base, with 10 bases remaining between them. This CDR3 comprises 14 residues. CDR1 and CDR2 from the germline V gene are SGHTA and FQGNSA.

The J gene is TRBJ2-5, the V gene TRBV7-3; D gene uncertain. Germline V gene data show CDR1 as SGHTA and CDR2 as FQGTGA. The CDR3 is made up of 13 amino acids. Trimming stripped 5 bases from V and 3 bases from J, with 10 bases between. CDR3 coding DNA: TGTGCCAGCAGCCGGTCTAGTGAAGAGACCCAGTACTTC. It translates to CASSRSSEETQYF. Looking up the rest from reference TRBV7-3 and TRBJ2-5 gives the full variable domain: GAGVSQTPSNKVTEKGKYVELRCDPISGHTALYWYRQSLGQGPEFLIYFQGTGAADDSGLPNDRFFAVRPEGSVSTLKIQRTERGDSAVYLCASSRSSEETQYFGPGTRLLVL.

The V gene is TRBV2, the J gene TRBJ1-1; perhaps TRBD1 as D (5 bases). The CDR3 runs to 13 residues. The germline gives CDR1 SNHLY, CDR2 FYNNEI. The V end lost 5 bases, the J end lost 7 bases, and 14 bases lay between the germline ends. This chain's CDR3 is CASSPTSDIEAFF. CDR3 nucleotides: TGTGCCAGCAGTCCCACCTCGGACATTGAAGCTTTCTTT. The full variable domain, with the rest looked up from reference TRBV2 and TRBJ1-1, is EPEVTQTPSHQVTQMGQEVILRCVPISNHLYFYWYRQILGQKVEFLVSFYNNEISEKSEIFDDQFSVERPDGSNFTLKIRSTKLEDSAMYFCASSPTSDIEAFFGQGTRLTVV.

This chain connects TRBV11-2 to TRBJ1-3; D possibly corresponds to TRBD1 (5 bases). This CDR3 is built from 15 residues. CDR1 is SGHAT and CDR2 is FQNNGV in the germline V gene. V dropped 5 bases and J dropped 4 bases, with 15 bases sitting between them. CDR3 loop: CASSPQRGTGNTIYF. The CDR3 bases are TGTGCCAGCAGCCCCCAGAGGGGTACGGGAAACACCATATATTTT.

The chain carries TRBV11-2 and TRBJ1-2; 8 positions match TRBD1. This CDR3 has 14 residues. Germline CDR1 and CDR2: SGHAT and FQNNGV. The V gene end was trimmed by 4 bases and the J gene end by 4 bases; junction bases not matched to a gene: 5. The CDR3: CASSSTGVGYGYTF. Written as DNA, the CDR3 is TGTGCCAGCAGCTCGACAGGGGTGGGCTATGGCTACACCTTC.

V is TRBV6-5 and J is TRBJ2-2; D might be TRBD2 (5 bases). This CDR3 is 15 amino acids long. Trimming cost V 7 bases and J 2 bases, with 14 bases left between them. Germline V gene lookup returns CDR1 MNHEY and CDR2 SVGAGI. The CDR3 is CASTPSGVNTGELFF. In DNA form, the CDR3 reads TGTGCCAGCACCCCAAGCGGAGTAAACACCGGGGAGCTGTTTTTT.

The V call is TRBV28, the J call TRBJ2-7; 9 nucleotides align to TRBD2. This CDR3 is 17 amino acids long. Germline lookup yields CDR1 MDHEN and CDR2 SYDVKM. The V and J ends lost 4 bases and 4 bases, in that order; junction bases with no gene match: 14. The CDR3 here is CASSSFPLGGGVYEQYF. CDR3 nucleotides: TGTGCCAGCAGTTCCTTCCCCCTCGGCGGGGGGGTATACGAGCAGTACTTC. Supplemented by reference TRBV28 and TRBJ2-7, the full variable domain reads DVKVTQSSRYLVKRTGEKVFLECVQDMDHENMFWYRQDPGLGLRLIYFSYDVKMKEKGDIPEGYSVSREKKERFSLILESASTNQTSMYLCASSSFPLGGGVYEQYFGPGTRLTVT.

The chain carries TRBV30 and TRBJ2-3; 9 nucleotides line up with TRBD1. CDR1 is GTSNPN and CDR2 is SVGIG in the germline V gene (reference sequence). The CDR3 loop spans 14 amino acids. Losses at the gene ends were 5 bases for V and 4 bases for J; bases not matched to a gene: 7. The DNA for the CDR3 is TGTGCCTGGGACAGGGGGATGGGAGCAGATACGCAGTATTTT. This codes for CAWDRGMGADTQYF.

V is TRBV2 and J is TRBJ1-2; D call uncertain. This CDR3 is 13 amino acids long. The V gene's germline CDR1 is SNHLY and CDR2 FYNNEI. Trimming removed 3 bases at V and 4 bases at J, with 9 bases between. The CDR3 loop reads CASSEERGYGYTF. CDR3 coding DNA: TGTGCCAGCAGTGAGGAGCGCGGCTATGGCTACACCTTC.

The rearrangement uses TRBV29-1 and TRBJ2-3; D unclear. Germline CDR1 is SQVTM and CDR2 is ANQGSEA. There are 14 residues in the CDR3. V dropped 2 bases and J dropped 5 bases, with 14 bases sitting between them. The CDR3 loop reads CSVERQRSQDTQYF. The CDR3 region has the DNA TGCAGCGTTGAACGCCAGAGGAGTCAAGATACGCAGTATTTT.

The chain joins TRBV19 to TRBJ1-4; a weak D match, TRBD1 (6 bases). Trimming pared 8 bases from V and 2 bases from J, leaving 15 bases between. CDR3 length equals 15 residues. The germline V gene has CDR1 LNHDA and CDR2 SQIVND (reference sequence). This CDR3 reads CASGRGAGTNEKLFF. In DNA form, the CDR3 reads TGTGCCAGTGGCCGGGGGGCGGGGACTAATGAAAAACTGTTTTTT.

This clone was counted a few times. This rearrangement joins TRBV28 to TRBJ1-2; tentatively, D is TRBD1 (5 bases). The CDR3 loop spans 16 amino acids. The V end lost 2 bases, the J end lost 1 base, and 14 bases lay between the germline ends. Germline CDR1 MDHEN, CDR2 SYDVKM. CDR3 protein: CASSLGGTLGNYGYTF. CDR3 nucleotide sequence: TGTGCCAGCAGTTTAGGCGGGACCCTTGGTAACTATGGCTACACCTTC.